The 8 T cell receptor beta chains below come from one sample, sequenced in a study of early T cells in non-severe SARS-CoV-2 infection. TCRdb analysed the 5' RACE reads with MiXCR anew, one entry per CDR3 protein. The sample lists tens of thousands of distinct CDR3 sequences; roughly 12% were seen once. The specimen sequenced was whole blood. All receptors derive from an adult who was a healthcare worker with PCR-confirmed SARS-CoV-2 infection or an uninfected control (not recorded which).

The sample holds many counts of this clonotype. V usage is TRBV6-5 and J usage is TRBJ2-3, with 8 bases fitting TRBD1. The junction had 5 bases not matched to a gene; V was cut back by 5 bases and J by 4 bases. The CDR3 length is 14 residues. Germline V gene sequence: CDR1 MNHEY, CDR2 SVGAGI. CDR3 bases: TGTGCCAGCAGTCGGACAGGGCTCTCAGATACGCAGTATTTT. Protein: CASSRTGLSDTQYF.

This clonotype showed up just a few times. This rearrangement joins TRBV7-3 to TRBJ2-2; D is unresolved. Trimming shortened V by 3 bases and J by 9 bases, and 8 bases separated the two germline ends. Germline CDR1 and CDR2: SGHTA and FQGTGA. This CDR3 has 12 amino acids. CDR3 DNA sequence: TGTGCCAGCAGCTTCAGCGAGAGGGAGCTGTTTTTT. Translated, it gives CASSFSERELFF.

This clonotype was observed a few times. This sequence joins TRBV7-8 and TRBJ1-1; tentatively, D is TRBD1 (6 bases). Trimming took off 5 bases at V and 6 bases at J, with 13 bases between the two ends. The germline V gene encodes CDR1 SGHVS and CDR2 FQNEAQ. This CDR3 is 13 amino acids long. The CDR3 reads CASSRTTGPEAFF. DNA of the CDR3: TGTGCCAGCAGCCGAACTACAGGGCCTGAAGCTTTCTTT.

This clonotype has just a few counts. The chain uses TRBV20-1 and TRBJ2-3; D is perhaps TRBD2 (6 bases). Germline-derived CDR1 and CDR2 are DFQATT and SNEGSKA (reference sequence). The CDR3 sequence is 17 residues long. V lost 0 bases, J lost 0 bases, and 16 bases lay in between. The CDR3 DNA sequence: TGCAGTGCTAGAGATAGATTCAAGCGGGTGAGCACAGATACGCAGTATTTT. Its protein is CSARDRFKRVSTDTQYF.

This clonotype was counted at least ten times. Written as DNA, the CDR3 is TGCGCCAGCAGCCAAGACTGGGGCAGCTCCTACGAGCAGTACTTC. It codes for CASSQDWGSSYEQYF. The chain couples TRBV4-3 to TRBJ2-7, with D possibly matching TRBD1 (5 bases). The length of the CDR3 is 15 residues. Germline V gene sequence: CDR1 LGHNA, CDR2 YSLEER. V lost 0 bases, J lost 0 bases, and 9 bases lay in between.

This clonotype was recorded at least ten times. This chain uses TRBV7-2 with TRBJ1-2; D not resolved. Germline CDR1 and CDR2: SGHTA and FQGNSA. The ends were cut back, 1 base at V and 2 bases at J, with 8 bases in the middle. This CDR3 spans 14 amino acids. The CDR3: CASSLEVANYGYTF. The CDR3 region has the DNA TGTGCCAGCAGCTTAGAGGTCGCAAACTATGGCTACACCTTC. The full variable domain, in which reference TRBV7-2 and TRBJ1-2 provide the parts outside the CDR3, is GAGVSQSPSNKVTEKGKDVELRCDPISGHTALYWYRQSLGQGLEFLIYFQGNSAPDKSGLPSDRFSAERTGGSVSTLTIQRTQQEDSAVYLCASSLEVANYGYTFGSGTRLTVV.

The J gene is TRBJ2-1, the V gene TRBV29-1, with 7 positions matching TRBD1. The ends lost 6 bases at V and 8 bases at J; junction bases unmatched: 16. The length of the CDR3 is 15 residues. Germline V gene lookup returns CDR1 SQVTM and CDR2 ANQGSEA. The CDR3 sequence: CSVRPGQPLGDEQFF. DNA for the CDR3: TGCAGCGTGAGACCGGGACAGCCGCTCGGCGATGAGCAGTTCTTC.

This clonotype has at least ten counts. The J gene is TRBJ2-7, the V gene TRBV3-1; D is undetermined. This CDR3 contains 12 residues. Germline V CDR1 and CDR2: LGHDT, YNNKEL (reference sequence). Between the trimmed V and J ends, which lost 0 bases and 4 bases, there was a span of 4 bases. CDR3 sequence (DNA): TGTGCCAGCAGCCAAGAAGTGTACGAGCAGTACTTC. This sequence encodes CASSQEVYEQYF.